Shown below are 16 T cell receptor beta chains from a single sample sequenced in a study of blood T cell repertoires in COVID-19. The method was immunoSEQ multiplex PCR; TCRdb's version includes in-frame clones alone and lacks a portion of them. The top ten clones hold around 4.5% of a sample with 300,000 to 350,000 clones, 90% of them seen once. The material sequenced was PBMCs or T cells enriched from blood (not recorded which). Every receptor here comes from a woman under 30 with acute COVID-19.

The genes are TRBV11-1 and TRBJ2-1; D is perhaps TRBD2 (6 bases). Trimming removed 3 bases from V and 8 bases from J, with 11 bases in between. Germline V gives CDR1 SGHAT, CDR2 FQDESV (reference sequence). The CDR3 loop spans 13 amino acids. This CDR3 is CASSFLAYDEQFF. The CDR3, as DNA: TGTGCCAGCAGCTTCCTAGCGTACGATGAGCAGTTCTTC.

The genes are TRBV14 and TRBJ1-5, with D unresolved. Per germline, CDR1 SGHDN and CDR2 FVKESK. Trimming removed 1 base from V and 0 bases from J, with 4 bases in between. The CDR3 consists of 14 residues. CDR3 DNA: TGTGCCAGCAGCCAAGCAGATAGCAATCAGCCCCAGCATTTT. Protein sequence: CASSQADSNQPQHF.

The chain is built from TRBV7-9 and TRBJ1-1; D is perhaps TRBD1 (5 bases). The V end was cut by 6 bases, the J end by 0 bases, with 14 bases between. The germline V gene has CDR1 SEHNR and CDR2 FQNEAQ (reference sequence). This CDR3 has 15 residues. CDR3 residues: CASRKAGRMNTEAFF. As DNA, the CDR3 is TGTGCCAGCAGAAAGGCAGGGCGCATGAACACTGAAGCTTTCTTT.

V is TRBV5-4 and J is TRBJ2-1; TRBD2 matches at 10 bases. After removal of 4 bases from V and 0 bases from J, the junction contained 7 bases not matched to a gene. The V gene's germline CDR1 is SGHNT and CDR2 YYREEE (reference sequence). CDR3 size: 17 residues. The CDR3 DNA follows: TGTGCCAGCAGCACCCAAGCGGGAGGGCCCTCCTACAATGAGCAGTTCTTC. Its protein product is CASSTQAGGPSYNEQFF.

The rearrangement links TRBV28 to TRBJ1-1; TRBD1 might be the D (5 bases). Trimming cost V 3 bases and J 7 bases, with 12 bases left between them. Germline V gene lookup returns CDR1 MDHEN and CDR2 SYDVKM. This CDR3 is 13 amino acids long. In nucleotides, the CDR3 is TGTGCCAGCAGTTTTAGTTGGGGCGTTGAAGCTTTCTTT. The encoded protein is CASSFSWGVEAFF.

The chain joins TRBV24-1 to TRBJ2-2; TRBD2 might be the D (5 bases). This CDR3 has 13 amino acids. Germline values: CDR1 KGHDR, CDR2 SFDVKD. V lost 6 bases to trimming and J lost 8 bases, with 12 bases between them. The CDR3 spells CATSLEGSGELFF. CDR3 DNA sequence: TGTGCCACCAGTTTAGAGGGATCGGGGGAGCTGTTTTTT.

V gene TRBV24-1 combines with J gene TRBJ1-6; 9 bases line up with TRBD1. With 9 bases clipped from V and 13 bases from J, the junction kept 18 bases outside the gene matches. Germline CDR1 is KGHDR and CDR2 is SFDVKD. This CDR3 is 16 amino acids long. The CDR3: CATVKGGQGKRVPLHF. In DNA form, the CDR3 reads TGTGCCACCGTCAAGGGAGGACAGGGGAAAAGAGTCCCCCTCCACTTT.

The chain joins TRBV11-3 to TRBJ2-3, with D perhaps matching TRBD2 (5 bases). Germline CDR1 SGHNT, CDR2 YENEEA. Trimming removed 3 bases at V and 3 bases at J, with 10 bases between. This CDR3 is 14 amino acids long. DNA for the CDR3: TGTGCCAGCAGCTTTTTAGGAGGAACAGATACGCAGTATTTT. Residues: CASSFLGGTDTQYF.

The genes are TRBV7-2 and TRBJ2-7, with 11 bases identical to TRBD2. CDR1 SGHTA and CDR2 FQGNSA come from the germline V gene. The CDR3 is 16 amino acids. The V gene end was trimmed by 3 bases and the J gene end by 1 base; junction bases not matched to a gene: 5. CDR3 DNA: TGTGCCAGCAGCTTCCCGACTAGCGGGGCTTCCTACGAGCAGTACTTC. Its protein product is CASSFPTSGASYEQYF.

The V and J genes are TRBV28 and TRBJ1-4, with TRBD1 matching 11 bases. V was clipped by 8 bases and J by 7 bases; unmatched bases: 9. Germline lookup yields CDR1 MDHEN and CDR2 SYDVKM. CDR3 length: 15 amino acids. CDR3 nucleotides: TGTGCCAGCGAGGGACAGGGGGAAGGGGGTGAAAAACTGTTTTTT. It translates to CASEGQGEGGEKLFF.

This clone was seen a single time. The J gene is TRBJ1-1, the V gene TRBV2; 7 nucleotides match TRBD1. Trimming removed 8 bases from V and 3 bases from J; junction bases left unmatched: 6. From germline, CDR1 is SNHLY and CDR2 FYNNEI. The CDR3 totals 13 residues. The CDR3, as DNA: TGTGCCAGCCAGGGACAGATGTACACTGAAGCTTTCTTT. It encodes CASQGQMYTEAFF.

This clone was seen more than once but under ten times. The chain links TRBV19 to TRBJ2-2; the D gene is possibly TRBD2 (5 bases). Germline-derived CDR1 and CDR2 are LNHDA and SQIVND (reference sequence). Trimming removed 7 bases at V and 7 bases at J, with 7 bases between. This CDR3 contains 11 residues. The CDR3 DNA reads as TGTGCCAGTACTGAGGGCGGGGAGCTGTTTTTT. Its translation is CASTEGGELFF.

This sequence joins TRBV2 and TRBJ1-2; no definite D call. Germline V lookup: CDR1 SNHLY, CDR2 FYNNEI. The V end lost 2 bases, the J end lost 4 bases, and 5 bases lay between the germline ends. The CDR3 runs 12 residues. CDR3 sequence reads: CASSERSYGYTF. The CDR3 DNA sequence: TGTGCCAGCAGTGAAAGGAGCTATGGCTACACCTTC.

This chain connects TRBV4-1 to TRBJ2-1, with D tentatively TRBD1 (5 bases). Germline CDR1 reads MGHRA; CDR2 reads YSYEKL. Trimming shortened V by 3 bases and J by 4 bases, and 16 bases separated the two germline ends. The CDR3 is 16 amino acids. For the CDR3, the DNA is TGCGCCAGCAGCCAGGATACAGGTCTGCAGTACAATGAGCAGTTCTTC. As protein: CASSQDTGLQYNEQFF.

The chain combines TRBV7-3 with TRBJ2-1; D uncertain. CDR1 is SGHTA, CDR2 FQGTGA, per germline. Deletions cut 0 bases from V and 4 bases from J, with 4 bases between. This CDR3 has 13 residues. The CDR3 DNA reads TGTGCCAGCAGCTTAACCCCGTACAATGAGCAGTTCTTC. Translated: CASSLTPYNEQFF.

CDR3 nucleotide sequence: TGTGCCAGCAGCTTGAAACCCCCTCGGGAGCAGTACTTC. It yields the protein CASSLKPPREQYF. V usage is TRBV5-6 and J usage is TRBJ2-7; D is uncertain. The germline V gene has CDR1 SGHDT and CDR2 YYEEEE. Between the trimmed V and J ends, which lost 1 base and 7 bases, there was a span of 12 bases. This CDR3 is 13 amino acids long. The variable domain in full, with the rest retrieved from reference TRBV5-6 and TRBJ2-7, is DAGVTQSPTHLIKTRGQQVTLRCSPKSGHDTVSWYQQALGQGPQFIFQYYEEEERQRGNFPDRFSGHQFPNYSSELNVNALLLGDSALYLCASSLKPPREQYFGPGTRLTVT.